The TCR beta chain described here comes from a study of T cells in Graves' hyperthyroidism and ophthalmopathy. Study-wide results and caveats: Within blood appeared most thyroid clonotypes that had expanded above 0.001.

Ophthalmopathy cases scored 3 or more on the Clinical Activity Score and 4 or more on NOSPECS grade, with duration below 3 months. Uncontrolled infection, other autoimmune disease, pregnancy or lactation disqualified patients from enrolment. Diagnoses were established using clinical symptoms, serum thyroxine and TRAb, thyroid ultrasound and orbital computed tomography. This clonotype was detected ten times or more. Its target is not known. V was cut by 3 bases and J by 0 bases, with 9 bases left in between. The CDR3 is 14 amino acids. Germline V gene sequence: CDR1 SQVTM, CDR2 ANQGSEA. Template material for amplifying TCR beta CDR3 regions consisted of RNA transcripts. During a first-round RT-PCR of the TCR CDR3, the HTBI primer set was used. TCRdb reanalysed the multiplex PCR reads using MiXCR and keeps one entry per CDR3 protein. The table lists 200,000 to 250,000 distinct CDR3 sequences, about 24% of them singletons.

The chain joins TRBV29-1 to TRBJ1-3; D is undetermined. This TCR was sampled from a woman aged 40 to 50 with Graves' ophthalmopathy. The sequenced sample consisted of blood. In DNA, the CDR3 is TGCAGCGTTGAGGGCGGGCTCTCTGGAAACACCATATATTTT. Amino acid sequence: CSVEGGLSGNTIYF. The full variable domain, its missing parts supplied by reference TRBV29-1 and TRBJ1-3, is SAVISQKPSRDICQRGTSLTIQCQVDSQVTMMFWYRQQPGQSLTLIATANQGSEATYESGFVIDKFPISRPNLTFSTLTVSNMSPEDSSIYLCSVEGGLSGNTIYFGEGSWLTVV.